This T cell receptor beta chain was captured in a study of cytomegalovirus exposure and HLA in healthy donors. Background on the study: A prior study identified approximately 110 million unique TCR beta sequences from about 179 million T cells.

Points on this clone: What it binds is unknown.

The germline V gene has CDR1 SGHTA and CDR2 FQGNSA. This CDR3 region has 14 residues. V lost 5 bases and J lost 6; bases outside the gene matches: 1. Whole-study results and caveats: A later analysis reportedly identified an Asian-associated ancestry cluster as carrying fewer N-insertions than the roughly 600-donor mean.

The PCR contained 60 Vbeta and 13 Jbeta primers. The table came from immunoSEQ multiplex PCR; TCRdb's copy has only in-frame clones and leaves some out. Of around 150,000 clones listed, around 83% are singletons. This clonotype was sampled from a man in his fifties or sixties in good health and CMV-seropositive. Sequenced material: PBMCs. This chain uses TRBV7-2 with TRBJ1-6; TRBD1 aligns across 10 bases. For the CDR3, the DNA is TGTGCCAGCAGCCGGGACAGGGGTAATTCACCCCTCCACTTT. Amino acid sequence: CASSRDRGNSPLHF.